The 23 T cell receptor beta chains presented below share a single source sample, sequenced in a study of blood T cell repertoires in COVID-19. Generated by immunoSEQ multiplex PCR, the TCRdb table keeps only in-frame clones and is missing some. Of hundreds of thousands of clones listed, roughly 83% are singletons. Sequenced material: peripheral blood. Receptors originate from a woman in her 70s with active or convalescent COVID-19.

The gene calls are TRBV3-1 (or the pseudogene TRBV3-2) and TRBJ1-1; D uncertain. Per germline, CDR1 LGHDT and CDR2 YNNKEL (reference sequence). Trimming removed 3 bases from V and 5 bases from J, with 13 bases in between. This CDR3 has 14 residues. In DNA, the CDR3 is TGTGCCAGCAGCCATAGTGAGAAGTTTACTGAAGCTTTCTTT. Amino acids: CASSHSEKFTEAFF.

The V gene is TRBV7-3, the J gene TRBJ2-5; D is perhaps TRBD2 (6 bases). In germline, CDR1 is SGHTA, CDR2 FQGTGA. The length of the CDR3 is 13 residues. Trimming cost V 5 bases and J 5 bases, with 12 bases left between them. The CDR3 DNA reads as TGTGCCAGCAGCCCGGGGGTTCGGGAGACCCAGTACTTC. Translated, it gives CASSPGVRETQYF.

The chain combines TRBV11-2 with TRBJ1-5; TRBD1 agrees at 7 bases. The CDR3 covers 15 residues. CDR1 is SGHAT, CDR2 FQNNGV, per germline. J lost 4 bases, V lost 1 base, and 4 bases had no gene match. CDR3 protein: CASSLGTGVNQPQHF. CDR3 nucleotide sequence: TGTGCCAGCAGCTTAGGGACAGGCGTAAATCAGCCCCAGCATTTT.

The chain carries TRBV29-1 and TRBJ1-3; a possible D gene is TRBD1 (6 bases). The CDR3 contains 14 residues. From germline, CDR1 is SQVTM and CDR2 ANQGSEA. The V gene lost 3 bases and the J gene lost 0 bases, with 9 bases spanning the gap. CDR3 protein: CSVDLDSSGNTIYF. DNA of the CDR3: TGCAGCGTTGATTTGGACAGCTCTGGAAACACCATATATTTT.

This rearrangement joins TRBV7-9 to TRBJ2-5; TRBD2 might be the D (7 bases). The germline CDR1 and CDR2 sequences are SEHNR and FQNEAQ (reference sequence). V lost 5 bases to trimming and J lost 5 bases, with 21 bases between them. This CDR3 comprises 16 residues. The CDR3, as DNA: TGTGCCAGCAGCCTTTGGGGCGGGGGCCGCGAGGAGACCCAGTACTTC. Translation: CASSLWGGGREETQYF.

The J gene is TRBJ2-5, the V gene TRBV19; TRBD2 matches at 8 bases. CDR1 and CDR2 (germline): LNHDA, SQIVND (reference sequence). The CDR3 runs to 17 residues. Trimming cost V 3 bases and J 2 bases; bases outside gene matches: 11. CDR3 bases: TGTGCCAGTAGTATTCCCGGCTACGGGGGGGAACAAGAGACCCAGTACTTC. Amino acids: CASSIPGYGGEQETQYF.

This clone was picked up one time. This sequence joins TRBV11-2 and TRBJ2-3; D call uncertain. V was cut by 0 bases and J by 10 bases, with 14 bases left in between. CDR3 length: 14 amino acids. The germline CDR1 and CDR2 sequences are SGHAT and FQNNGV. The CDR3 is CASSLDRMVPAQYF. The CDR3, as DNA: TGTGCCAGCAGCTTAGATCGAATGGTCCCGGCGCAGTATTTT.

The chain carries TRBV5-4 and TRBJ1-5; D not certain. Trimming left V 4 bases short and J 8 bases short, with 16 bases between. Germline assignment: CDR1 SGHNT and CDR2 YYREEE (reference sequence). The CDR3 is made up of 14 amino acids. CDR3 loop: CASSLNGALEPQHF. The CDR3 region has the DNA TGTGCCAGCAGCCTCAACGGAGCTCTAGAGCCCCAGCATTTT.

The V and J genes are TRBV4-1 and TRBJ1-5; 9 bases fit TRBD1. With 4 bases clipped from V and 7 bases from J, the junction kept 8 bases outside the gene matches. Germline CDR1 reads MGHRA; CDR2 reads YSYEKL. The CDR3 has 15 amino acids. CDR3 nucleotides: TGCGCCAGCAGCCCAGGACAGGGGTTTGGCCAGCCCCAGCATTTT. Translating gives CASSPGQGFGQPQHF.

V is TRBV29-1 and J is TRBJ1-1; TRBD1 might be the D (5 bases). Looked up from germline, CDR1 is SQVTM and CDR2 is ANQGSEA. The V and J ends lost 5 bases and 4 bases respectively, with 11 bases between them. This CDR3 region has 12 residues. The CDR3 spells CSVLKGITEAFF. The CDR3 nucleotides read TGCAGCGTTTTAAAGGGGATCACTGAAGCTTTCTTT.

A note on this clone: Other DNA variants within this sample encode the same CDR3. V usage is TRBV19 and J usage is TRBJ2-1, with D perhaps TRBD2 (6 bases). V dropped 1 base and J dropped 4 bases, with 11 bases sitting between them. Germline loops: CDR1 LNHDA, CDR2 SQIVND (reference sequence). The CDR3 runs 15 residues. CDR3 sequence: CASSIASGGYNEQFF. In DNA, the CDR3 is TGTGCCAGTAGTATAGCCTCCGGGGGTTACAATGAGCAGTTCTTC.

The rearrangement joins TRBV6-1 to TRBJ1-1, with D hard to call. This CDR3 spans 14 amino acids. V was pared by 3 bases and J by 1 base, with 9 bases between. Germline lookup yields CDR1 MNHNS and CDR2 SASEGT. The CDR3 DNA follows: TGTGCCAGCAGTGAGAGGCTCGGGAACACTGAAGCTTTCTTT. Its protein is CASSERLGNTEAFF.

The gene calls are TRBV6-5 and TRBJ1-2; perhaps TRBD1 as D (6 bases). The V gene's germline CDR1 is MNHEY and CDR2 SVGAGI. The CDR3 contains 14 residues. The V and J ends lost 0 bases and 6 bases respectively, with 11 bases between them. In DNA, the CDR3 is TGTGCCAGCAGTTACTCGAAATGGGGGCATGGCTACACCTTC. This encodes CASSYSKWGHGYTF.

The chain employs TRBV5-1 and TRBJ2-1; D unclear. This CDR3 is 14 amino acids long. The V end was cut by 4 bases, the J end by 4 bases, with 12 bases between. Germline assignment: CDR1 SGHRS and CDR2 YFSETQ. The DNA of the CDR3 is TGCGCCAGCAGCCTACTACCGAATTACAATGAGCAGTTCTTC. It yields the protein CASSLLPNYNEQFF.

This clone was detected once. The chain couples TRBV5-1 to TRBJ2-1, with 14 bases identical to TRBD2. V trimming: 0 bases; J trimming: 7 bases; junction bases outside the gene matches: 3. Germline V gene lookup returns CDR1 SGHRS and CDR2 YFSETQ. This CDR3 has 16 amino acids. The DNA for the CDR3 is TGCGCCAGCAGCTTGGGAGGGACTAGCGGGAGTAATGAGCAGTTCTTC. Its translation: CASSLGGTSGSNEQFF.

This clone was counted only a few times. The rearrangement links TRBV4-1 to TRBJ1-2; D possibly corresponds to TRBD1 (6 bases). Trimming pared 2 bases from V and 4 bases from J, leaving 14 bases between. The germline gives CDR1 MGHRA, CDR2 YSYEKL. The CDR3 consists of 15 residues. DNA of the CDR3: TGCGCCAGCAGCCAACAGAGCACAGGGAGCTATGGCTACACCTTC. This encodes CASSQQSTGSYGYTF.

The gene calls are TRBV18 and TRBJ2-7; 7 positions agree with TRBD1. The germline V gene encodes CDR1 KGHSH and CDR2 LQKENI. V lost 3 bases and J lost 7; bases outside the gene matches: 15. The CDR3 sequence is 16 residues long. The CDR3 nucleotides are TGTGCCAGCTCACCGAAGGCGACAGGGTTGCTGTGGGAGCAGTACTTC. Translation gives CASSPKATGLLWEQYF.

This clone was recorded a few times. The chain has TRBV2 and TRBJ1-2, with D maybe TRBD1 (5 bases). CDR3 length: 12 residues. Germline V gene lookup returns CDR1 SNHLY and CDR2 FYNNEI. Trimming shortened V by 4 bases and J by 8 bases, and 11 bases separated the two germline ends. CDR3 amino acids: CASSAQGEGYTF. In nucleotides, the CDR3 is TGTGCCAGCAGTGCTCAGGGTGAGGGCTACACCTTC.

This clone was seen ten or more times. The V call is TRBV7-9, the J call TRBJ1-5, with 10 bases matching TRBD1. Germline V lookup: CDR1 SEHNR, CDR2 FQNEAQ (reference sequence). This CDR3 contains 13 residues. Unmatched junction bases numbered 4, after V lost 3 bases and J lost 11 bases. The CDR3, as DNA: TGTGCCAGCAGCTTGGACAGGGGGTCAGCCCAGCATTTT. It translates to CASSLDRGSAQHF.

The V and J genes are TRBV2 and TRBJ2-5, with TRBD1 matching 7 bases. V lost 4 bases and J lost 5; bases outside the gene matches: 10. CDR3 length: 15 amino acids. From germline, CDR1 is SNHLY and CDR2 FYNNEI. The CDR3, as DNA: TGTGCCAGCAGTGTTCTCAGGGGGTCGTGGGAGACCCAGTACTTC. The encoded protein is CASSVLRGSWETQYF. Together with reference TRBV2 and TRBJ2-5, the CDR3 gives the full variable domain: EPEVTQTPSHQVTQMGQEVILRCVPISNHLYFYWYRQILGQKVEFLVSFYNNEISEKSEIFDDQFSVERPDGSNFTLKIRSTKLEDSAMYFCASSVLRGSWETQYFGPGTRLLVL.

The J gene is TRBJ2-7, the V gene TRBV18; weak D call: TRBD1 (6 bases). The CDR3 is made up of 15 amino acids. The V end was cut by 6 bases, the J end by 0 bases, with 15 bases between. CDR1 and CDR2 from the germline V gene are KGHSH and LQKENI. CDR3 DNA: TGTGCCAGCTCCCACAGGGTTGGGAGCTCCTACGAGCAGTACTTC. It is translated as CASSHRVGSSYEQYF.

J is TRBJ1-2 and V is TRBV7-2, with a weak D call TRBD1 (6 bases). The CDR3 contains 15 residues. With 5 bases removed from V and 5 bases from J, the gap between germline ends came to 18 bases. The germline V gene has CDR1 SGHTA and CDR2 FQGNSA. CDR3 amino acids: CASSPLERGGYGYTF. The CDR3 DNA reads TGTGCCAGCAGCCCCCTAGAGAGGGGGGGGTATGGCTACACCTTC.

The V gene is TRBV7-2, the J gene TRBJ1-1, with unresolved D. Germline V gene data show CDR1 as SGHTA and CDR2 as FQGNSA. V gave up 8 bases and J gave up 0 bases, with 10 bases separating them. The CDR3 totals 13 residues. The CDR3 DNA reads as TGTGCCAGCGGCTATACAGTGAACACTGAAGCTTTCTTT. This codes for CASGYTVNTEAFF.